One T cell receptor (beta chain) is described in this entry. No antigen is known for it. Germline-derived CDR1 and CDR2 are GTSNPN and SVGIG (reference sequence). V shed 3 bases, J shed 10 bases, and the junction held 15 bases outside the gene matches. This CDR3 has 15 residues. RNA was extracted with the RNeasy kit, and a quantity of roughly 0.45 to 1 ug was reverse transcribed using random hexamers. An immunoSEQ multiplex PCR generated amplified TCR beta CDR3 products spanning 54 Vbeta and 13 Jbeta. Each CDR3 protein is one row after TCRdb ran MiXCR on the immunoSEQ multiplex PCR reads. Of over 150,000 distinct CDR3 sequences listed, approximately 93% are singletons. Negative isolation was used for CD8+ and CD4+ T cells and FACS enrichment for TEMRA cells. The record originates from a study of CD8 T cells in Susac syndrome. Study-level findings and limits: Regarding the TCR sequencing and HLA analysis, the study admitted that a relatively small number of individuals were involved.

This TCR came from a human donor with multiple sclerosis. Sequenced sample: CD4+ T cells from PBMCs. The chain couples TRBV30 to TRBJ2-1; 7 bases agree with TRBD1. CDR3 nucleotides: TGTGCCTGGAGGGAGACAGGGTGGTTGTGGGGAGAGCAGTTCTTC. Translation: CAWRETGWLWGEQFF.